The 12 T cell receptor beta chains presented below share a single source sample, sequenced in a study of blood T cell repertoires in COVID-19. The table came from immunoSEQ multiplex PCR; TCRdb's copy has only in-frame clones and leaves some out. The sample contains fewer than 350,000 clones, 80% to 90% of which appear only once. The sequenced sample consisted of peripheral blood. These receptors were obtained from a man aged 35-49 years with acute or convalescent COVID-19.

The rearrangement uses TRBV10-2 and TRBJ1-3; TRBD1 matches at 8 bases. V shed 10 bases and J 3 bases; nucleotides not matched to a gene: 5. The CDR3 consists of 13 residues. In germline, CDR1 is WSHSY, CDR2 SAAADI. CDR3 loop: CATNRGFGNTIYF. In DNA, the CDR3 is TGCGCCACAAACAGGGGGTTTGGAAACACCATATATTTT.

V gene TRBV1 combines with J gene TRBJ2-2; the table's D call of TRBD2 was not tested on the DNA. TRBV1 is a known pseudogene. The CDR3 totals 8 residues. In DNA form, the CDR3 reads TGCTCCGGCGGGGAGCTGTTTTTT. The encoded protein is CSGGELFF.

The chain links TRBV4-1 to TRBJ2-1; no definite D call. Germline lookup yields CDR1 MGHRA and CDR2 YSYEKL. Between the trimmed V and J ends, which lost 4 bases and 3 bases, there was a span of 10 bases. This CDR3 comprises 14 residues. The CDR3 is CASSLGDSYNEQFF. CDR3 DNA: TGCGCCAGCAGCCTCGGTGATAGCTACAATGAGCAGTTCTTC.

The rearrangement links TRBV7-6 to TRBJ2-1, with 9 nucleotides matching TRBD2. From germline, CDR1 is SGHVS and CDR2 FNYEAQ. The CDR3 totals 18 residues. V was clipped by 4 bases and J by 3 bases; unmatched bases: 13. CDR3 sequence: CASSSPDLERGDYNEQFF. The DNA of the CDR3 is TGTGCCAGCAGCTCCCCGGACTTAGAGCGGGGGGACTACAATGAGCAGTTCTTC.

The CDR3 region is CASSKGADQPQHF. CDR3 DNA sequence: TGTGCCAGCAGTAAGGGGGCAGATCAGCCCCAGCATTTT. The J gene is TRBJ1-5, the V gene TRBV21-1; the D call TRBD1 from the table was never checked on the DNA. TRBV21-1 represents a pseudogene. The CDR3 sequence is 13 residues long.

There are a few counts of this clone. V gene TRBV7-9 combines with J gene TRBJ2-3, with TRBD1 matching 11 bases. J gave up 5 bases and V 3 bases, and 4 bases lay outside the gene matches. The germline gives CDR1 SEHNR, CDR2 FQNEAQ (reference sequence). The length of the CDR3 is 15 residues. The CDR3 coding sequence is TGTGCCAGCAGCTTTGGACAGGGGGCATTAGATACGCAGTATTTT. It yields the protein CASSFGQGALDTQYF.

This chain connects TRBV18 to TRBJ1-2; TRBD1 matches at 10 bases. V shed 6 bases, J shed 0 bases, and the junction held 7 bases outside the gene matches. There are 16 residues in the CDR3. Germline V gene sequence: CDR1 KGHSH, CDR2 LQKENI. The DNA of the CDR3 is TGTGCCAGCTCCGTTTCAGGGACAGGGGCTAACTATGGCTACACCTTC. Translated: CASSVSGTGANYGYTF. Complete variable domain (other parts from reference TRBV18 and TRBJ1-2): NAGVMQNPRHLVRRRGQEARLRCSPMKGHSHVYWYRQLPEEGLKFMVYLQKENIIDESGMPKERFSAEFPKEGPSILRIQQVVRGDSAAYFCASSVSGTGANYGYTFGSGTRLTVV.

This CDR3 reads CASSLEARQPQHF. CDR3 DNA: TGTGCCAGCAGCTTGGAGGCGCGGCAGCCCCAGCATTTT. The chain joins TRBV5-5 to TRBJ1-5; D call uncertain. The length of the CDR3 is 13 residues. V lost 0 bases, J lost 7 bases, and 8 bases lay in between. The germline V gene has CDR1 SGHKS and CDR2 YYEKEE (reference sequence).

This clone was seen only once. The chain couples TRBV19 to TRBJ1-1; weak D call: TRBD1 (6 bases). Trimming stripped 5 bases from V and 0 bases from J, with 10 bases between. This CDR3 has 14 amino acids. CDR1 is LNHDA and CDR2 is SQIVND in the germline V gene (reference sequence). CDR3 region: CASSRTDLNTEAFF. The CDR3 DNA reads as TGTGCCAGTAGTCGGACAGACTTGAACACTGAAGCTTTCTTT. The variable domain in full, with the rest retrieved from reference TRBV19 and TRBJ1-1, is DGGITQSPKYLFRKEGQNVTLSCEQNLNHDAMYWYRQDPGQGLRLIYYSQIVNDFQKGDIAEGYSVSREKKESFPLTVTSAQKNPTAFYLCASSRTDLNTEAFFGQGTRLTVV.

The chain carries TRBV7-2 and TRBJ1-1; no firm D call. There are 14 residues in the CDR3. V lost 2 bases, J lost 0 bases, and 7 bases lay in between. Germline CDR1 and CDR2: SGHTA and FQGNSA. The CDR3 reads CASSLFGLNTEAFF. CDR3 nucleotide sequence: TGTGCCAGCAGCTTATTCGGGTTGAACACTGAAGCTTTCTTT.

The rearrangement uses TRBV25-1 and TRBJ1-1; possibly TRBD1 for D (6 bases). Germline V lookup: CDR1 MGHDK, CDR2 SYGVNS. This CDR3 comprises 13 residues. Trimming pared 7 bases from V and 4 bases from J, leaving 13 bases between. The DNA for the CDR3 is TGTGCCAGCAAACAGGGTGATGGCACTGAAGCTTTCTTT. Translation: CASKQGDGTEAFF.

The CDR3, as DNA: TGTGCCAGCAGCAGGGGGTGGACAGCCCCTAATTCACCCCTCCACTTT. Translating gives CASSRGWTAPNSPLHF. This chain joins TRBV5-6 and TRBJ1-6, with a tentative D call TRBD1 (6 bases). This CDR3 comprises 16 residues. Germline V gene lookup returns CDR1 SGHDT and CDR2 YYEEEE. V lost 4 bases and J 6 bases, leaving 17 bases between the germline ends.